A selection of T cell receptor beta chains follows, all from one sample in a study of regulatory T cells in long-lasting Graves disease. Each CDR3 protein is one row after TCRdb ran MiXCR on the multiplex PCR reads. The data show 350,000 to 450,000 distinct CDR3 sequences, 12% seen once. These records were also assigned to another study, of T cells in Graves' hyperthyroidism and ophthalmopathy.

The sample here was peripheral blood mononuclear cells (PBMCs), taken at new diagnosis, from a patient treated with antithyroid drugs. Receptor source: a woman younger than 35 with Graves disease. The CDR3 runs from the conserved cysteine through the conserved F or W. Fields, in order: CDR3 length, clone size, J gene, D gene, V gene, CDR3 protein, CDR3 DNA. D genes are given only for firm matches. Clone size is not always given. Where it is, it says once, few, many or a class for expanded clones.

length: 12; size: many; J: TRBJ2-1; D: -; V: TRBV20-1; CDR3: CSASLANNEQFF; DNA: TGCAGTGCTTCGCTCGCGAACAATGAGCAGTTCTTC
length: 18; size: many; J: TRBJ2-1; D: TRBD2; V: TRBV3-1; CDR3: CASSQAAGGRGITNEQFF; DNA: TGTGCCAGCAGCCAAGCAGCGGGAGGACGGGGGATCACCAATGAGCAGTTCTTC
length: 17; size: -; J: TRBJ2-1; D: -; V: TRBV5-1; CDR3: CASSGVDSDPGGNEQFF; DNA: TGCGCCAGCAGCGGGGTAGATAGCGACCCGGGCGGCAATGAGCAGTTCTTC
length: 16; size: many; J: TRBJ1-1; D: TRBD1; V: TRBV6-1; CDR3: CASSLRDSKFKFEAFF; DNA: TGTGCCAGCAGCCTCCGGGACAGCAAATTCAAGTTTGAAGCTTTCTTT
length: 18; size: few; J: TRBJ2-3; D: TRBD2; V: TRBV27; CDR3: CASRSSRLAGGYTDTQYF; DNA: TGTGCCAGCAGATCCTCCAGACTAGCGGGAGGTTACACAGATACGCAGTATTTT
length: 15; size: few; J: TRBJ2-1; D: TRBD2; V: TRBV9; CDR3: CASSAGRADFNEQFF; DNA: TGTGCCAGCAGCGCCGGGAGGGCCGATTTCAATGAGCAGTTCTTC
length: 15; size: many; J: TRBJ1-1; D: -; V: TRBV7-9; CDR3: CASSLTRGAGSLAFF; DNA: TGTGCCAGCAGCTTAACGAGAGGGGCTGGTAGTTTAGCTTTCTTT
length: 17; size: few; J: TRBJ2-1; D: -; V: TRBV5-4; CDR3: CASSLEYQRAFRRGVVF; DNA: TGTGCCAGCAGCTTGGAATATCAACGGGCTTTCAGACGGGGCGTCGTGTTC
length: 13; size: -; J: TRBJ2-1; D: -; V: TRBV4-1; CDR3: CASSQAVGSEQFF; DNA: TGCGCCAGCAGCCAAGCCGTGGGGAGTGAGCAGTTCTTC
length: 21; size: -; J: TRBJ2-1; D: -; V: TRBV10-1; CDR3: CASSESRASAPFIGSYNEQFF; DNA: TGCGCCAGCAGTGAGTCCCGGGCTAGCGCCCCGTTTATCGGCTCCTACAATGAGCAGTTCTTC
length: 14; size: few; J: TRBJ1-2; D: -; V: TRBV29-1; CDR3: CSVGSLLSLSGYTF; DNA: TGCAGCGTTGGGTCCCTTCTTTCCCTCAGTGGCTACACCTTC
length: 15; size: many; J: TRBJ1-1; D: -; V: TRBV6-9; CDR3: CASSYNYVLRNEAFF; DNA: TGTGCCAGCAGTTACAATTACGTCCTGAGGAATGAAGCTTTCTTT
length: 14; size: few; J: TRBJ2-7; D: TRBD2; V: TRBV7-8; CDR3: CASSLARASGKVSF; DNA: TGTGCCAGCAGCTTAGCCAGAGCAAGCGGGAAGGTGTCCTTC